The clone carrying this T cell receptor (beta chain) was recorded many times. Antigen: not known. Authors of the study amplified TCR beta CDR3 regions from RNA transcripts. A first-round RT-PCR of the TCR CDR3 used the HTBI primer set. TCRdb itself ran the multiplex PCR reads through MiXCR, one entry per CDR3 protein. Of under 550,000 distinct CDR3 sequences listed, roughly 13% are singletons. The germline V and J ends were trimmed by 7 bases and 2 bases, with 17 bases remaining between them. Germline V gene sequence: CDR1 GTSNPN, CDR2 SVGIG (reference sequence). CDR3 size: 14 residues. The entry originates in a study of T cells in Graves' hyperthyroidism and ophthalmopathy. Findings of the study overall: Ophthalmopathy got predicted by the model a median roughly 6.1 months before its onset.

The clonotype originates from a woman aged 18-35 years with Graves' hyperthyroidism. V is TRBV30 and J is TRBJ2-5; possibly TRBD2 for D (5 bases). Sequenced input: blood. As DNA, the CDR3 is TGTGCCTCCCGCAGTGGGCGGGCTCAAGAGACCCAGTACTTC. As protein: CASRSGRAQETQYF. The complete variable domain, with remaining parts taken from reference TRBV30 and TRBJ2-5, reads SQTIHQWPATLVQPVGSPLSLECTVEGTSNPNLYWYRQAAGRGLQLLFYSVGIGQISSEVPQNLSASRPQDRQFILSSKKLLLSDSGFYLCASRSGRAQETQYFGPGTRLLVL.